This TCR beta chain was recovered during a study of blood T cells in healthy people across ages. Findings of the study overall: Using unsorted PBMCs precluded a conclusive naive versus antigen-experienced comparison.

V lost 5 bases and J lost 4, with 11 bases in between. This CDR3 comprises 13 residues. This clonotype was seen only a few times. The antigen is undetermined. Primers used in a second PCR of roughly 7 to 12 cycles were a sample-barcoded 5' primer and a J-beta primer mix. TCRdb re-derived calls from the 5' RACE reads in MiXCR, one entry per CDR3 protein. The sample yields roughly 800,000 distinct CDR3 sequences, roughly 25% seen once. Every participating donor contributed 7.5 to 10 milliliters of peripheral blood through a draw. In addition, the sample was reused for a study of T cells of mothers and their children.

Source material: blood. The chain combines TRBV12-3 or TRBV12-4 with TRBJ1-1; no definite D call. The clonotype originates from a boy aged 5 to 17 in good health. In DNA form, the CDR3 reads TGTGCCAGCAGTCCGTGGCTTTCCACTGAAGCTTTCTTT. Protein sequence: CASSPWLSTEAFF.